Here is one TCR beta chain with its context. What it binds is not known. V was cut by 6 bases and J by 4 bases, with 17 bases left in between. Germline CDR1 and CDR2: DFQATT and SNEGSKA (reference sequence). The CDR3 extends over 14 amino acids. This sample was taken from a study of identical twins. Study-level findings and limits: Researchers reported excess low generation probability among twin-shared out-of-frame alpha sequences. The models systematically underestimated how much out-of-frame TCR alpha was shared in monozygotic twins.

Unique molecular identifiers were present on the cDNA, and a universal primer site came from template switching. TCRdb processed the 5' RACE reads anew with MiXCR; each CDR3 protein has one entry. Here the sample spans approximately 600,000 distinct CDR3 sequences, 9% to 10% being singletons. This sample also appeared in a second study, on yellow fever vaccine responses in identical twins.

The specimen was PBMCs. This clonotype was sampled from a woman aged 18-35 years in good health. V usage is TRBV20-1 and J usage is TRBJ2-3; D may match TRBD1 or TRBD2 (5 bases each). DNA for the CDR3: TGCAGTGCGCCTGGGGGACCCATCCCAGATACGCAGTATTTT. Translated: CSAPGGPIPDTQYF.